This TCR beta chain derives from a study of cytomegalovirus exposure and HLA in healthy donors. The PCR used 60 Vbeta and 13 Jbeta primers. Sequencing used immunoSEQ multiplex PCR; TCRdb keeps in-frame clones, though not all of them. The data show about 150,000 clones, around 74% seen once. The CDR3 runs 15 residues. CDR1 is SGHNT and CDR2 is YYREEE in the germline V gene (reference sequence). After removal of 4 bases from V and 4 bases from J, the junction contained 3 bases not matched to a gene. Healthy bone marrow donors made up the donors. The receptor's source is a man younger than 35 in good health and CMV-seronegative. The chain combines TRBV5-4 with TRBJ2-4, with 12 nucleotides matching TRBD2. Sequencing used PBMCs. CDR3 in DNA: TGTGCCAGCAGCCTGACTAGCGGGGGTAAAAACATTCAGTACTTC. Translating it yields CASSLTSGGKNIQYF.